One sample yielded the 9 T cell receptor beta chains listed below, sequenced in a study of T cells in Graves' hyperthyroidism and ophthalmopathy (dated by TCRdb to the late 2010s). Libraries were prepared through multiplex PCR. These reads were obtained on an Illumina HiSeq 2000. The TCR beta CDR3 regions were amplified from the RNA transcripts. The TCR CDR3 was subjected to a first round of RT-PCR using the HTBI primer set and the Qiagen OneStep RT-PCR kit. The public sequencing data were trimmed at Q25 with fastp and processed into clonotypes with MiXCR by TCRdb, which kept only in-frame beta chains. Identical CDR3 proteins give one entry, which carries the most common genes and DNA. The sample table holds over 350,000 distinct CDR3 sequences, of which roughly 15% were seen once. Of the sample, around 13% is held by the ten largest clones. Sequenced input: blood. All receptors derive from a man between 18 and 35 years old with Graves' ophthalmopathy.

A word on this clonotype: At one of its ends the junction is not consistent with the germline gene, which may arise from a read error. The V call is TRBV7-8, the J call TRBJ2-1; 10 nucleotides align to TRBD2. Germline CDR1 reads SGHVS; CDR2 reads FQNEAQ. CDR3 size: 15 residues. The CDR3 loop reads CASSVAGTSANEQFF. The CDR3 DNA follows: TGTGCCAGCAGCGTAGCCGGGACTAGCGCGAATGAGCAGTTCTTC.

The rearrangement joins TRBV24-1 to TRBJ2-5; D is unresolved. CDR3 length: 15 residues. Germline V lookup: CDR1 KGHDR, CDR2 SFDVKD. Trimming pared 8 bases from V and 3 bases from J, leaving 18 bases between. This chain's CDR3 is CATKSPEEQKETQYF. The DNA of the CDR3 is TGTGCCACCAAAAGCCCCGAGGAGCAAAAAGAGACCCAGTACTTC.

This clonotype appeared many times. The rearrangement joins TRBV27 to TRBJ1-5, with 9 bases aligning to TRBD1. This CDR3 region has 19 residues. The V segment lost 1 base and the J segment 2 bases; nucleotides outside the gene matches: 12. Per the germline V gene, CDR1 is MNHEY and CDR2 is SMNVEV (reference sequence). CDR3 loop: CASSLFLGQGVGGNQPQHF. The CDR3 DNA reads TGTGCCAGCAGTTTATTTCTGGGACAGGGTGTCGGTGGCAATCAGCCCCAGCATTTT.

This clonotype has a count of ten or more. The chain uses TRBV12-3 or TRBV12-4 and TRBJ1-2, with D possibly matching TRBD1 (5 bases). V shed 5 bases and J shed 1 base, with 14 bases lying between them. The CDR3 runs 15 residues. Here the CDR3 reads CASSPGRQGNYGYTF. The CDR3 DNA reads TGTGCCAGCAGTCCGGGACGGCAGGGTAACTATGGCTACACCTTC.

A few counts support this clonotype. The V call is TRBV6-1, the J call TRBJ1-2; possible D gene TRBD1, 6 bases. Germline V gene data show CDR1 as MNHNS and CDR2 as SASEGT. This CDR3 contains 14 residues. Trimming shortened V by 7 bases and J by 4 bases, and 16 bases separated the two germline ends. The CDR3 spells CASTEGGFSYGYTF. The DNA for the CDR3 is TGTGCCAGCACCGAGGGGGGGTTCAGCTATGGCTACACCTTC.

This clonotype was seen at least ten times. The chain links TRBV30 to TRBJ2-7; 12 positions match TRBD1. Losses at the gene ends were 0 bases for V and 9 bases for J; bases not matched to a gene: 6. CDR3 length: 14 amino acids. The V gene's germline CDR1 is GTSNPN and CDR2 SVGIG (reference sequence). The DNA of the CDR3 is TGTGCCTGGAGTGTAGGGACAGGGGGCGCCCGGCAGTACTTC. This gives the protein CAWSVGTGGARQYF.

This clonotype was seen at least ten times. V gene TRBV20-1 combines with J gene TRBJ1-6; the match to TRBD1 covers 11 bases. The germline V gene encodes CDR1 DFQATT and CDR2 SNEGSKA (reference sequence). The trim removed 0 bases at V and 8 bases at J, leaving 9 bases unmatched. This CDR3 is 17 amino acids long. CDR3 region: CSARDVRTGGEHSPLHF. CDR3 DNA sequence: TGCAGTGCTAGAGATGTCCGGACAGGGGGCGAACATTCACCCCTCCACTTT.

V usage is TRBV10-1 and J usage is TRBJ2-7; D is perhaps TRBD2 (6 bases). The V gene's germline CDR1 is WNHNN and CDR2 SYGVQD (reference sequence). The CDR3 extends over 16 amino acids. V lost 1 base, J lost 2 bases, and 15 bases lay in between. CDR3 protein: CASSEFARDFPYEQYF. The DNA for the CDR3 is TGCGCCAGCAGTGAGTTCGCCAGGGACTTCCCCTACGAGCAGTACTTC.

This clonotype was observed many times. The chain recombines TRBV5-1 with TRBJ1-1; D may be TRBD1 (5 bases). V was trimmed by 4 bases and J by 0 bases, leaving 22 bases between them. This CDR3 is built from 18 residues. CDR1 is SGHRS and CDR2 is YFSETQ in the germline V gene. In DNA form, the CDR3 reads TGCGCCAGCAGCACAAAATCCACGGGGCGATATATGAACACTGAAGCTTTCTTT. It yields the protein CASSTKSTGRYMNTEAFF.